These T cell receptor beta chains were read from a single sample in a study of cytomegalovirus exposure and HLA in healthy donors. The protocol was immunoSEQ multiplex PCR, while the TCRdb copy is restricted to in-frame clones and leaves out a portion. The sample has about 150,000 clones; about 80% are singletons. The sequencing sample was made of PBMCs. Source of these receptors: a woman aged 50 to 60 in good health and CMV-seropositive. The CDR3 runs from the conserved cysteine through the conserved F or W. D genes are given only for firm matches. Clone sizes are given selectively: once, few, many, or a class where the clone is expanded.

TRBJ1-5,TRBV7-2,TRBD1,once,TGTGCCAGCAGCCTAACCGGGACAGCTGTTCAGCCCCAGCATTTT,CASSLTGTAVQPQHF
TRBJ2-1,TRBV7-2,TRBD1,.,TGTGCCAGCAGCCCGGACAGGGTCAATGAGCAGTTCTTC,CASSPDRVNEQFF
TRBJ2-1,TRBV5-6,.,.,TGTGCCAGCAGCTTAATACTAGGAACGATGGACAATGAGCAGTTCTTC,CASSLILGTMDNEQFF
TRBJ2-2,TRBV7-6,TRBD2,.,TGTGCCAGCAGCTTAGGACTAGCGGGGGGGACCGGGGAGCTGTTTTTT,CASSLGLAGGTGELFF
TRBJ2-3,TRBV6-4,TRBD2,few,TGTGCCAGCAGCCGACGGGGCGGGGGGATCGCAGATACGCAGTATTTT,CASSRRGGGIADTQYF
TRBJ1-5,TRBV11-2,TRBD1,.,TGTGCCAGCAGCCCGGACAGGGGGCTGCATCAGCCCCAGCATTTT,CASSPDRGLHQPQHF
TRBJ1-3,TRBV18,.,few,TGTGCCAGCTCCCCGGACAGTCCGAGCGGAAACACCATATATTTT,CASSPDSPSGNTIYF
TRBJ2-7,TRBV2,.,once,TGTGCCAGCAGTGAAGTTCGACAGGCGTACTCCTACGAGCAGTACTTC,CASSEVRQAYSYEQYF
TRBJ2-3,TRBV6-1,.,.,TGTGCCAGCACCCTCCGGACAGCGAAGGGAGATACGCAGTATTTT,CASTLRTAKGDTQYF
TRBJ1-1,TRBV7-2,.,.,TGTGCCAGCAGCCCTCCGAGGGTGCGGAACACTGAAGCTTTCTTT,CASSPPRVRNTEAFF
TRBJ2-1,TRBV9,.,.,TGTGCCAGCAGCGCTAGCGCTCGGGTTCTCGGCAATGAGCAGTTCTTC,CASSASARVLGNEQFF
TRBJ1-1,TRBV27,TRBD1,few,TGTGCCAGCAGTTCACCCCCCGGGACAGGGGGAACTGAAGCTTTCTTT,CASSSPPGTGGTEAFF
TRBJ2-4,TRBV28,.,.,TGTGCCAGCAGCCCACCGGAGGGGAGAAACATTCAGTACTTC,CASSPPEGRNIQYF
TRBJ2-1,TRBV15,.,.,TGTGCCACCAGCAGAGTGCAGGCCTCCTACAATGAGCAGTTCTTC,CATSRVQASYNEQFF
TRBJ2-5,TRBV5-4,TRBD1,.,TGTGCCAGCAGCGGCCGGGACAGGGTCACGGAGACCCAGTACTTC,CASSGRDRVTETQYF
TRBJ1-3,TRBV5-1,.,.,TGCGCCAGCAGCTTGGATCCTCGCAGGTTCTCTGGAAACGCCATATATTTT,CASSLDPRRFSGNAIYF
TRBJ2-6,TRBV6-6,.,.,TGTGCCAGCCGAGCTGGGGCCAACGTCCTGACTTTC,CASRAGANVLTF
TRBJ2-7,TRBV14,.,.,TGTGCCAGCAGCCAAAGGGGCGAGCAGTACTTC,CASSQRGEQYF
TRBJ2-7,TRBV6-1,.,.,TGTGCCAGCAGTGAAGCACGAGGGAACAGGGCGAGGTTCGAGCAGTACTTC,CASSEARGNRARFEQYF
TRBJ1-1,TRBV18,TRBD1,.,TGTGCCAGCTCCCTCGGGACAGGTCGCGCTGAAGCTTTCTTT,CASSLGTGRAEAFF
TRBJ1-2,TRBV28,.,.,TGTGCCAGCGGGCCTAGCCCCTATGGCTACACCTTC,CASGPSPYGYTF
TRBJ2-7,TRBV29-1,.,.,TGCAGCGTTGAAGATCATCGGGGAGCCTACGAGCAGTACTTC,CSVEDHRGAYEQYF
TRBJ2-5,TRBV11-2,TRBD1,.,TGTGCCAGCAGCCCGGGGACAGGGGGCCGCCAAGAGACCCAGTACTTC,CASSPGTGGRQETQYF
TRBJ1-1,TRBV28,.,.,TGTGCCAGCAGTCGCCGGGGGGGTTTGGCTGAAGCTTTCTTT,CASSRRGGLAEAFF
TRBJ2-3,TRBV15,.,.,TGTGCCACCAGCAACGGGATCGACTTCACAGATACGCAGTATTTT,CATSNGIDFTDTQYF